A selection of T cell receptor beta chains follows, all from one sample in a study of shared clonotypes between healthy human individuals. Method: immunoSEQ multiplex PCR; TCRdb's copy keeps in-frame clones and lacks some. The data hold approximately 500,000 clones, with 79% observed a single time. The sequenced material came from PBMCs. These receptors all stem from a woman in her forties in good health. Some clones in this sample may be carry-over from other donors' samples. Both conserved end residues are part of each CDR3. D genes are given only for firm matches. For some rows the clone size is stated as once, few or many, or as a class when expanded; others skip it.

v_gene	d_gene	j_gene	abundance	CDR3aa	CDR3nt
TRBV5-4	-	TRBJ1-2	-	CASSLDGGGTNYGYTF	TGTGCCAGCAGCTTGGACGGGGGGGGAACTAACTATGGCTACACCTTC
TRBV28	-	TRBJ1-2	-	CASSLGGWDGYTF	TGTGCCAGCAGTTTAGGGGGTTGGGATGGCTACACCTTC
TRBV6-1	-	TRBJ1-1	-	CASSEGMANEAFF	TGTGCCAGCAGTGAAGGGATGGCAAACGAAGCTTTCTTT
TRBV7-9	-	TRBJ2-7	-	CASRSSTRFEQYF	TGTGCCAGCAGATCCAGTACGCGTTTCGAGCAGTACTTC
TRBV19	TRBD2	TRBJ2-4	-	CASRAGLADQDLAKNIQYF	TGTGCCAGTAGGGCGGGACTAGCTGACCAAGATCTAGCCAAAAACATTCAGTACTTC
TRBV30	-	TRBJ1-1	-	CAWSPRLNTEAFF	TGTGCCTGGAGTCCACGGCTGAACACTGAAGCTTTCTTT
TRBV5-5	TRBD1	TRBJ2-7	-	CASSQRTGGTYEQYF	TGTGCCAGCAGCCAAAGGACAGGGGGAACCTACGAGCAGTACTTC
TRBV6-1	-	TRBJ1-5	-	CASSESRLSQPQHF	TGTGCCAGCAGTGAGAGCCGCTTAAGTCAGCCCCAGCATTTT
TRBV7-9	-	TRBJ2-5	-	CASSPPGSQETQYF	TGTGCCAGCAGCCCCCCCGGCAGCCAAGAGACCCAGTACTTC
TRBV7-9	TRBD2	TRBJ2-1	-	CASSPWTSGSGEQFF	TGTGCCAGCAGCCCCTGGACTAGCGGGAGTGGTGAGCAGTTCTTC
TRBV2	-	TRBJ1-2	-	CASSVAGNYGYTF	TGTGCCAGCAGTGTAGCAGGGAACTATGGCTACACCTTC
TRBV9	TRBD1	TRBJ1-1	-	CASSAGQGADAFF	TGTGCCAGCAGCGCGGGACAGGGGGCTGACGCTTTCTTT
TRBV7-7	-	TRBJ2-1	-	CASSSGPQDEQFF	TGTGCCAGCAGCTCCGGACCTCAGGATGAGCAGTTCTTC
TRBV7-8	TRBD2	TRBJ2-5	once	CASSPRLAGGPRETQYF	TGTGCCAGCAGCCCCAGACTAGCGGGAGGGCCTCGGGAGACCCAGTACTTC
TRBV11-2	-	TRBJ2-1	-	CASSSQGGPQHGEQFF	TGTGCCAGCAGCTCCCAGGGGGGGCCTCAACACGGTGAGCAGTTCTTC
TRBV19	-	TRBJ2-1	-	CASSIGDSYNEQFF	TGTGCCAGTAGTATCGGGGACTCTTACAATGAGCAGTTCTTC
TRBV7-8	TRBD2	TRBJ2-7	-	CASSPAGTSGAYEQYF	TGTGCCAGCAGCCCAGCAGGGACTAGCGGGGCCTACGAGCAGTACTTC
TRBV19	TRBD1	TRBJ1-5	-	CASSILRGRDSNQPQHF	TGTGCCAGTAGTATACTTAGGGGGCGGGATAGCAATCAGCCCCAGCATTTT
TRBV11-2	TRBD1	TRBJ2-7	once	CASSLGGGKSYEQYF	TGTGCCAGCAGCTTAGGAGGGGGCAAATCCTACGAGCAGTACTTC
TRBV7-2	-	TRBJ2-6	-	CASSTGTHYWGGANVLTF	TGTGCCAGCAGCACGGGGACTCACTACTGGGGAGGGGCCAACGTCCTGACTTTC
TRBV19	-	TRBJ2-5	-	CATQRGREKGETQYF	TGTGCCACCCAAAGGGGCAGGGAAAAGGGGGAGACCCAGTACTTC
TRBV11-1	-	TRBJ2-7	once	CASSMGLVREQYF	TGTGCCAGCAGCATGGGACTGGTGAGGGAGCAGTACTTC
TRBV5-1	TRBD1	TRBJ1-2	once	CASSLTGGYDYGYTF	TGCGCCAGCAGCTTGACAGGGGGCTACGACTATGGCTACACCTTC
TRBV6-1	-	TRBJ2-7	-	CASSLLQANFHEQYF	TGTGCCAGCAGCCTCCTGCAGGCGAACTTCCACGAGCAGTACTTC
TRBV7-2	-	TRBJ2-5	-	CASSLGTQGISGETQYF	TGTGCCAGCAGCTTAGGGACCCAGGGAATCAGTGGGGAGACCCAGTACTTC
TRBV11-2	-	TRBJ2-2	-	CASSPKITRGTGELFF	TGTGCCAGCAGCCCCAAGATTACACGAGGCACCGGGGAGCTGTTTTTT
TRBV29-1	-	TRBJ1-2	-	CSVDSVNYGYTF	TGCAGCGTTGATTCAGTCAACTATGGCTACACCTTC
TRBV7-6	-	TRBJ2-1	-	CASSPTLRDDEQFF	TGTGCCAGCAGCCCAACATTGCGGGATGATGAGCAGTTCTTC
TRBV7-9	-	TRBJ1-1	-	CASSHDFFLGNTEAFF	TGTGCCAGCAGCCACGATTTTTTCTTAGGAAACACTGAAGCTTTCTTT
TRBV19	TRBD1	TRBJ2-1	-	CASSPWDRDNEQFF	TGTGCCAGTAGTCCCTGGGACAGGGACAATGAGCAGTTCTTC
TRBV9	-	TRBJ2-7	-	CASSERDRTAQYF	TGTGCCAGCAGCGAGAGGGACCGGACAGCCCAGTACTTC
TRBV11-2	-	TRBJ1-1	few	CASSLERNTEAFF	TGTGCCAGCAGCTTAGAGAGGAACACTGAAGCTTTCTTT
TRBV6-1	-	TRBJ2-3	-	CASSEAGNTDTQYF	TGTGCCAGCAGTGAGGCGGGGAACACAGATACGCAGTATTTT
TRBV2	-	TRBJ1-1	few	CASSEYGTGLNTEAFF	TGTGCCAGCAGTGAATACGGTACAGGACTGAACACTGAAGCTTTCTTT
TRBV11-1	TRBD2	TRBJ2-7	once	CASSSGLAGVYEQYF	TGTGCCAGCAGCTCGGGACTAGCGGGAGTTTACGAGCAGTACTTC
TRBV11-2	-	TRBJ2-1	-	CASSLTANSYNEQFF	TGTGCCAGCAGCTTAACGGCGAACTCCTACAATGAGCAGTTCTTC
TRBV7-2	-	TRBJ1-1	-	CASSLELNTEAFF	TGTGCCAGCAGCTTAGAACTGAACACTGAAGCTTTCTTT
TRBV28	-	TRBJ1-1	-	CARGNREAFF	TGTGCCAGGGGGAACAGGGAAGCTTTCTTT
TRBV2	-	TRBJ2-5	-	CASTPPPQETQYF	TGTGCCAGCACCCCCCCACCTCAAGAGACCCAGTACTTC
TRBV19	TRBD1	TRBJ2-7	-	CASSMDRASLEQYF	TGTGCCAGTAGTATGGACAGGGCGTCCCTCGAGCAGTACTTC
TRBV28	TRBD2	TRBJ2-7	-	CASSSLLAGASEQYF	TGTGCCAGCAGTTCCCTACTAGCGGGAGCATCCGAGCAGTACTTC
TRBV6-1	TRBD1	TRBJ2-1	-	CASSHSGGGEQFF	TGTGCCAGCAGTCACTCAGGGGGCGGTGAGCAGTTCTTC
TRBV7-2	TRBD2	TRBJ2-2	-	CASSSSASGENTGELFF	TGTGCCAGCAGCTCCTCAGCGAGCGGGGAGAACACCGGGGAGCTGTTTTTT
TRBV6-1	-	TRBJ1-2	-	CASSDLWDRNYGYTF	TGTGCCAGCAGTGATCTCTGGGACCGCAACTATGGCTACACCTTC
TRBV6-1	-	TRBJ2-7	few	CASSESRRYEQYF	TGTGCCAGCAGTGAATCGAGGCGCTACGAGCAGTACTTC
TRBV19	-	TRBJ2-7	-	CASSIAGLPLYEQYF	TGTGCCAGTAGTATAGCGGGGTTGCCACTCTACGAGCAGTACTTC
TRBV5-1	TRBD1	TRBJ2-1	-	CASQTGDNNEQFF	TGCGCCAGCCAGACAGGGGATAACAATGAGCAGTTCTTC
TRBV19	-	TRBJ2-3	-	CASSTSLVRGTQYF	TGTGCCAGTAGTACAAGTTTAGTCCGTGGTACGCAGTATTTT
TRBV6-1	-	TRBJ1-5	few	CASKRSNQPQHF	TGTGCCAGCAAGCGGAGCAATCAGCCCCAGCATTTT
TRBV15	TRBD1	TRBJ2-7	-	CATSRDRGLRINYEQYF	TGTGCCACCAGCAGAGATAGGGGGCTCCGGATAAACTACGAGCAGTACTTC
TRBV7-3	-	TRBJ2-2	-	CASSSSSDTYTGELFF	TGTGCCAGCAGCTCTTCTAGCGATACGTACACCGGGGAGCTGTTTTTT
TRBV7-5	-	TRBJ2-2	few	CARSLPGLANTGELFF	TGTGCCAGAAGCTTACCCGGACTAGCGAACACCGGGGAGCTGTTTTTT
TRBV5-4	TRBD2	TRBJ2-7	-	CASSSPGGLAGYEQYF	TGTGCCAGCAGCTCCCCGGGGGGACTAGCGGGTTACGAGCAGTACTTC